This T cell receptor beta chain was recorded in a study of cytomegalovirus exposure and HLA in healthy donors. In regard to this clone: The antigen remains unidentified.

The study, taken as a whole, reports: Cytomegalovirus-associated status was assigned to 150 to 200 TCR beta chains. Later analysis associated a missense DCLRE1C variant with TCR beta V- and J-gene trimming.

The study ran its PCR with 60 Vbeta and 13 Jbeta primers. The assay was immunoSEQ multiplex PCR, and TCRdb's table has in-frame clones only and misses some. The table lists some 160,000 clones, 86% of them singletons. The length of the CDR3 is 15 residues. CDR1 and CDR2 (germline): MNHNS, SASEGT. The junction had 10 bases not matched to a gene; V was cut back by 5 bases and J by 6 bases. The V and J genes are TRBV6-1 and TRBJ1-5, with TRBD1 matching 7 bases. This TCR came from a woman in her late teens or twenties in good health and CMV-seronegative. Sequencing was carried out using PBMCs. Here the CDR3 DNA reads TGTGCCAGCAGTACTGGACAGGACGGGGCTCAGCCCCAGCATTTT. Protein: CASSTGQDGAQPQHF.